This TCR beta chain is drawn from a study of T cells in women clearing cervical HPV infection. Data came from immunoSEQ multiplex PCR; TCRdb stores just in-frame clones and leaves some out. There are about 39,000 clones in the sample, with 5.8% held by the top ten. Note on this clone: The read ends 3 residues early relative to the CDR3; the germline J gene fills the gap.

Trimming at V came to 9 bases and at J to 4 bases, leaving 8 bases not matched to a gene. This CDR3 spans 14 amino acids. Germline CDR1 SNHLY, CDR2 FYNNEI. This chain uses TRBV2 with TRBJ2-7; 11 bases agree with TRBD1. The source is a woman between 18 and 70 years old with a cervical HPV16 infection that either progressed to CIN3+ or cleared (not recorded which). The sequenced sample was blood buffy coat. CDR3 protein: CASNRGQGGYEQYF. The CDR3 bases that were read are TGTGCCAGTAATAGGGGACAGGGGGGTTACGAG.